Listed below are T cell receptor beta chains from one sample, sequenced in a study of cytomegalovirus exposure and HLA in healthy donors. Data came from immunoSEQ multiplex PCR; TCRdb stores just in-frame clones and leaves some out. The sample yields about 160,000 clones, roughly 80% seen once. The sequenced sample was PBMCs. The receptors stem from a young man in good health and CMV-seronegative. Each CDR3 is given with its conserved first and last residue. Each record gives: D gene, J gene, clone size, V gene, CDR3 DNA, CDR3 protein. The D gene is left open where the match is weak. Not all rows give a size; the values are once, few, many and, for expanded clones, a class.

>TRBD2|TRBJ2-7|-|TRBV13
TGTGCCAGCAGCGCTACTAGCGGGGGGGCCGGATTTGTGTCCTACGAGCAGTACTTC
CASSATSGGAGFVSYEQYF
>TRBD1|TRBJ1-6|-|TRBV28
TGTGCCAGCAGCCTAGACAGGGCCCCCCTCCACTTT
CASSLDRAPLHF
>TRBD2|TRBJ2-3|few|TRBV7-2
TGTGCCAGCAGCTTCCTTAGCGGGATAAGCACAGATACGCAGTATTTT
CASSFLSGISTDTQYF
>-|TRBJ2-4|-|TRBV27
TGTGCCAGCAGTTTGGGGGGGGCCTCCGGCAAAAACATTCAGTACTTC
CASSLGGASGKNIQYF
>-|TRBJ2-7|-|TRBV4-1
TGCGCCAGCAGCCAAAAGGTGGGGGACACTCAACACGAGCAGTACTTC
CASSQKVGDTQHEQYF
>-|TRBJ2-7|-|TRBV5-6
TGTGCCAGCAGCTTGGTGACATTCGAGCAGTACTTC
CASSLVTFEQYF
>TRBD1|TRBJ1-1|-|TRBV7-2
TGTGCCAGCAGCTTAGCCCGGGACAGGATGAACACTGAAGCTTTCTTT
CASSLARDRMNTEAFF
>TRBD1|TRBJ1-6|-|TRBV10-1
TGCGCCAGCATTTTTAACCGAGGACAGGGCCTTAATTCACCCCTCCACTTT
CASIFNRGQGLNSPLHF
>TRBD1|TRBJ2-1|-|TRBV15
TGTGCCACCCGTCAACGAACAGGGGGCTGGAATGAGCAGTTCTTC
CATRQRTGGWNEQFF
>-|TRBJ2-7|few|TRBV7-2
TGTGCCAGCAGCCCATCACAGGGTCTGAATTTATACGAGCAGTACTTC
CASSPSQGLNLYEQYF
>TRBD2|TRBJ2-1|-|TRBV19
TGTGCCAGTAGTATAGCCCCCGTTAGCGGGGGCTACAATGAGCAGTTCTTC
CASSIAPVSGGYNEQFF
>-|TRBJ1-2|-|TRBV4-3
TGCGCCAGCAGGAAGATGGCAGGCACTAACTATGGCTACACCTTC
CASRKMAGTNYGYTF
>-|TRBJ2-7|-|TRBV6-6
TGTGCCAGCAGCCCCGGGGGGCGGGGAGAGCAGTACTTC
CASSPGGRGEQYF
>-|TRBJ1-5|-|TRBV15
TGTGCCACCAGCAGTATGGTAGGCAATCAGCCCCAGCATTTT
CATSSMVGNQPQHF
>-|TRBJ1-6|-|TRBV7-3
TGTGCCAGCAGCTTGACAGCGAATAATTCACCCCTCCACTTT
CASSLTANNSPLHF
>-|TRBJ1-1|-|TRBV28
TGTGCCAGCCCCCCTACGGGGAGAAACACTGAAGCTTTCTTT
CASPPTGRNTEAFF
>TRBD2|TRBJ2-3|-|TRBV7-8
TGTGCCAGCAGCCTAGCTGAGGCGGGGGGCACAGATACGCAGTATTTT
CASSLAEAGGTDTQYF
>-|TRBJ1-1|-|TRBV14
TGTGCCAGCAGCCAAGTGGCAGGGTTGACCACTGAAGCTTTCTTT
CASSQVAGLTTEAFF
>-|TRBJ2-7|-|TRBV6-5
TGTGCCAGCAGTTACGCGGACAGTTCCTACGAGCAGTACTTC
CASSYADSSYEQYF
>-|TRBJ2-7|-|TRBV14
TGTGCCAGCACCATTATTGTATGGGCAGGGATAACCTACGAGCAGTACTTC
CASTIIVWAGITYEQYF
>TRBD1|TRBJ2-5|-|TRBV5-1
TGCGCCAGCAGCGAGCAGGGGGAAGAGACCCAGTACTTC
CASSEQGEETQYF
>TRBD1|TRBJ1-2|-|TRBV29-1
TGCAGCGTCGAGACAGGGGTCTATGGCTACACCTTC
CSVETGVYGYTF
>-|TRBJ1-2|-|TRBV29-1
TGCAGCGTTGATGGTCGGCAGGAGCTAACGGGAAGGAACCATGGCTACACCTTC
CSVDGRQELTGRNHGYTF
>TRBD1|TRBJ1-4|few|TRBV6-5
TGTGCCAGCAGACGGGACAGGGGTGAAAAACTGTTTTTT
CASRRDRGEKLFF
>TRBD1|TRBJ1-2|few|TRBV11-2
TGTGCCAGCAGCTTAGTGGCGACAGGGGCTTATGGCTACACCTTC
CASSLVATGAYGYTF
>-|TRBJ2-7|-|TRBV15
TGTGCCACCAGCAGAGACGGTTACGAGCAGTACTTC
CATSRDGYEQYF